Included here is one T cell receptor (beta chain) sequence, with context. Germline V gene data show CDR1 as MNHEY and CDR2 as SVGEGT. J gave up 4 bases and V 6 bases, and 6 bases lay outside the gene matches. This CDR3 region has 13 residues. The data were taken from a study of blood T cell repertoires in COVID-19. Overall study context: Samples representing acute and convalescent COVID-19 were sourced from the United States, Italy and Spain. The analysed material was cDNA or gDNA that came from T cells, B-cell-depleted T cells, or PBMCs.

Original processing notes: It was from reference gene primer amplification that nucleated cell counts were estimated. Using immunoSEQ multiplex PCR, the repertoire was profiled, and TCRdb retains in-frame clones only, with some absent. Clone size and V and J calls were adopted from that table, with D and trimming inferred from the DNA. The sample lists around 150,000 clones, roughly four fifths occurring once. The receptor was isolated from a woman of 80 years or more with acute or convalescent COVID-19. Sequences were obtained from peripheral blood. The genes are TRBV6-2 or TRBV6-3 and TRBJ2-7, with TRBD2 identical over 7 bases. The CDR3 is CASSPGTKYEQYF. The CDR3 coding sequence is TGTGCCAGCAGCCCCGGGACTAAATACGAGCAGTACTTC.